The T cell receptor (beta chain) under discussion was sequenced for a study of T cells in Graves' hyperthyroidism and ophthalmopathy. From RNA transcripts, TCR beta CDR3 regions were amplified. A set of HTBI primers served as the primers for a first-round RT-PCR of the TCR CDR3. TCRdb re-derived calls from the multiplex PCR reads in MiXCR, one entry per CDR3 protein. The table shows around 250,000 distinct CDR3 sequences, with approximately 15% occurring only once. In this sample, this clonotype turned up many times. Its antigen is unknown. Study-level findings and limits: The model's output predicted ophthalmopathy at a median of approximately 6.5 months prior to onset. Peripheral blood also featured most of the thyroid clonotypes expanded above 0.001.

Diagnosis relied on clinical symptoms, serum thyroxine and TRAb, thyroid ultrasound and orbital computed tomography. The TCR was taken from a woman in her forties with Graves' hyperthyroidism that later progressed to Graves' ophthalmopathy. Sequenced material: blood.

The chain's CDR3 is CASSPTLYEQYF. The CDR3 DNA follows: TGTGCCAGCAGCCCTACACTATACGAGCAGTACTTC. The V and J genes are TRBV7-8 and TRBJ2-7; no reliable D call. From germline, CDR1 is SGHVS and CDR2 FQNEAQ. The CDR3 has 12 residues. Trimming pared 5 bases from V and 4 bases from J, leaving 9 bases between.